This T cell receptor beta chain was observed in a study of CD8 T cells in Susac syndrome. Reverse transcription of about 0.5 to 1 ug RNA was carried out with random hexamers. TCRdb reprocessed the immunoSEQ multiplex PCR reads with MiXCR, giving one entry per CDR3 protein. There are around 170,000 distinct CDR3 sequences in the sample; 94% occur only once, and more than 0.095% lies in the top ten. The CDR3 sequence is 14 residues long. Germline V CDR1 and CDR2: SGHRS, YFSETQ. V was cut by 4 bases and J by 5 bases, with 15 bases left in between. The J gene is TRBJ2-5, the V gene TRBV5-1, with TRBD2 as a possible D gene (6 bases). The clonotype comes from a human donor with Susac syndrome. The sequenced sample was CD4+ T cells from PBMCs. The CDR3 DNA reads TGCGCCAGCAGCCAGGCCGGGGGAGCGGAGACCCAGTACTTC. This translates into CASSQAGGAETQYF. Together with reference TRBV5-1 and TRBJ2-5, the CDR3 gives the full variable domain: KAGVTQTPRYLIKTRGQQVTLSCSPISGHRSVSWYQQTPGQGLQFLFEYFSETQRNKGNFPGRFSGRQFSNSRSEMNVSTLELGDSALYLCASSQAGGAETQYFGPGTRLLVL.